This T cell receptor (beta chain) was sequenced for a study of blood T cell repertoires in COVID-19. This CDR3 is 13 amino acids long. Trimming cost V 5 bases and J 0 bases, with 7 bases left between them. Germline CDR1 is LNHDA and CDR2 is SQIVND (reference sequence). The protocol was immunoSEQ multiplex PCR, while the TCRdb copy is restricted to in-frame clones and leaves out a portion. The sample has approximately 300,000 clones, 80% to 95% seen once. The TCR was taken from a woman in her 30s with COVID-19, enrolled during active disease. The sample was peripheral blood. The chain combines TRBV19 with TRBJ1-1; D is possibly TRBD1 (6 bases). The CDR3 region is CASSRQVNTEAFF. CDR3 DNA sequence: TGTGCCAGTAGTCGACAGGTGAACACTGAAGCTTTCTTT.